Shown below are 27 T cell receptor beta chains from a single sample sequenced in a study of identical twins. TCRdb passed the 5' RACE reads through MiXCR, listing each CDR3 protein once. Of roughly 1.6 million distinct CDR3 sequences in the sample, about 32% were seen once. Material for sequencing was cord blood. Source of these receptors: a newborn girl in good health.

This clonotype has a count of ten or more. The chain is built from TRBV10-3 and TRBJ2-7, with TRBD2 matching over 8 bases. Germline V gene sequence: CDR1 ENHRY, CDR2 SYGVKD. The length of the CDR3 is 15 residues. V was pared by 3 bases and J by 1 base, with 5 bases of the junction left unmatched. Here the CDR3 DNA reads TGTGCCATCAGTGAATTGACTAGCGCGTCCTACGAGCAGTACTTC. Translation gives CAISELTSASYEQYF.

This clonotype was seen only a few times. The CDR3 loop reads CASSQAPRTGGNEQYF. The DNA for the CDR3 is TGCGCCAGCAGCCAAGCCCCGCGGACAGGGGGGAACGAGCAGTACTTC. V is TRBV4-1 and J is TRBJ2-4, with 10 bases aligning to TRBD1. The last part of the DNA fits TRBJ2-7 better; the J call may be wrong. This CDR3 comprises 16 residues. CDR1 is MGHRA and CDR2 is YSYEKL in the germline V gene.

This clonotype was observed a few times. The genes are TRBV28 and TRBJ2-4, with D uncertain. The J call may be incorrect, as the DNA end agrees better with TRBJ2-7. The CDR3 is 12 residues long. Germline V gene sequence: CDR1 MDHEN, CDR2 SYDVKM. Written as DNA, the CDR3 is TGTGCCAGCATGACGGTTCCCTACGAGCAGTACTTC. It translates to CASMTVPYEQYF.

The chain is built from TRBV20-1 and TRBJ1-6; 10 nucleotides agree with TRBD1. Trimming took 4 bases from V and 5 from J; bases not matched to a gene: 11. Per the germline V gene, CDR1 is DFQATT and CDR2 is SNEGSKA (reference sequence). The CDR3 loop spans 17 amino acids. CDR3: CSATAPRQGANNSPLHF. CDR3 sequence (DNA): TGCAGTGCTACAGCGCCAAGACAGGGGGCCAATAATTCACCCCTCCACTTT.

On this clonotype itself: One base away lies a much larger clone, so this may be a sequencing read error. The chain is built from TRBV29-1 and TRBJ2-3; D gene unclear. Germline V gene data show CDR1 as SQVTM and CDR2 as ANQGSEA. Trimming took off 5 bases at V and 1 base at J, with 13 bases between the two ends. The CDR3 is made up of 14 amino acids. CDR3 nucleotide sequence: TGCAGCGTTAGTCGCAGGAAGGGCACAGATACGCAGTATTTT. It translates to CSVSRRKGTDTQYF.

With respect to this clonotype: At one of its ends the junction is not consistent with the germline gene, which may arise from a read error. The genes are TRBV12-3 or TRBV12-4 and TRBJ2-3; weak D call: TRBD1 (6 bases). The CDR3 consists of 15 residues. The CDR3 sequence is CASSFQGPSTDTEYF. The CDR3 nucleotides read TGTGCCAGCAGTTTTCAGGGGCCTAGCACAGATACGGAGTATTTT.

This clonotype was observed at least ten times. The chain has TRBV7-2 and TRBJ2-3; D may be TRBD2 (5 bases). This CDR3 is 15 amino acids long. Trimming took 1 base from V and 0 from J, leaving 8 bases between them. Germline values: CDR1 SGHTA, CDR2 FQGNSA. CDR3 nucleotide sequence: TGTGCCAGCAGCTTAGAGCGGTCTAGCACAGATACGCAGTATTTT. Translated, it gives CASSLERSSTDTQYF. Full variable domain (remainder filled in from reference TRBV7-2 and TRBJ2-3): GAGVSQSPSNKVTEKGKDVELRCDPISGHTALYWYRQSLGQGLEFLIYFQGNSAPDKSGLPSDRFSAERTGGSVSTLTIQRTQQEDSAVYLCASSLERSSTDTQYFGPGTRLTVL.

This clonotype has only a few counts. The chain recombines TRBV9 with TRBJ2-5; D is ambiguous. The CDR3 loop spans 17 amino acids. Germline loops: CDR1 SGDLS, CDR2 YYNGEE. With 2 bases removed from V and 2 bases from J, the gap between germline ends came to 19 bases. CDR3 nucleotide sequence: TGTGCCAGCAGCGTGTACAGCAGCGCGATGACTCAAGAGACCCAGTACTTC. It encodes CASSVYSSAMTQETQYF.

This chain's CDR3 is CSASPGTLQETQYF. In DNA form, the CDR3 reads TGCAGTGCTAGCCCCGGGACTCTTCAAGAGACCCAGTACTTC. The chain carries TRBV20-1 and TRBJ2-5; tentative D call: TRBD2 (6 bases). The V gene's germline CDR1 is DFQATT and CDR2 SNEGSKA (reference sequence). Trimming cost V 3 bases and J 2 bases, with 13 bases left between them. CDR3 length: 14 amino acids.

The chain is built from TRBV5-1 and TRBJ2-7; 8 bases match TRBD2. CDR1 SGHRS and CDR2 YFSETQ come from the germline V gene. CDR3 size: 14 residues. The ends lost 6 bases at V and 6 bases at J; junction bases unmatched: 11. CDR3 sequence (DNA): TGCGCCAGCACCAAAGCGGGAGTGGAGGCCGAGCAGTACTTC. It codes for CASTKAGVEAEQYF.

This rearrangement joins TRBV3-1 to TRBJ1-5; tentatively, D is TRBD1 (6 bases). Trimming left V 0 bases short and J 6 bases short, with 12 bases between. Germline CDR1 reads LGHDT; CDR2 reads YNNKEL (reference sequence). The CDR3 runs 15 residues. In DNA, the CDR3 is TGTGCCAGCAGCCAAGATAACGGGGGCGGTCAGCCCCAGCATTTT. Its translation is CASSQDNGGGQPQHF.

This clonotype was seen once. This may be a read error: a much more frequent sequence differs by one nucleotide. The V call is TRBV20-1, the J call TRBJ2-3; D is unclear. V was clipped by 5 bases and J by 2 bases, with 11 bases between them. The CDR3 is made up of 13 amino acids. Germline CDR1 is DFQATT and CDR2 is SNEGSKA (reference sequence). CDR3 protein: CSARKKITDTQYF. CDR3 in DNA: TGCAGTGCTCGAAAAAAGATCACAGATACGCAGTATTTT.

The chain carries TRBV2 and TRBJ1-5; D remains unclear. The germline gives CDR1 SNHLY, CDR2 FYNNEI. The V end was cut by 0 bases, the J end by 1 base, with 10 bases between. CDR3 length: 16 residues. DNA for the CDR3: TGTGCCAGCAGTGAAGCCGGGTTCCGAAGCAATCAGCCCCAGCATTTT. Protein product: CASSEAGFRSNQPQHF.

The J gene is TRBJ1-2, the V gene TRBV7-9; 9 nucleotides line up with TRBD1. The ends lost 3 bases at V and 4 bases at J; junction bases unmatched: 3. The CDR3 is 14 amino acids. CDR1 and CDR2 from the germline V gene are SEHNR and FQNEAQ (reference sequence). DNA of the CDR3: TGTGCCAGCAGCTTGGACAGGGGAACCTATGGCTACACCTTC. Translating gives CASSLDRGTYGYTF.

CDR3 residues: CASSIRTSGALYNEQFF. For the CDR3, the DNA is TGTGCCAGCAGCATTAGGACTAGCGGGGCCCTCTACAATGAGCAGTTCTTC. This sequence joins TRBV11-2 and TRBJ2-1, with 12 bases identical to TRBD2. Germline-derived CDR1 and CDR2 are SGHAT and FQNNGV. This CDR3 contains 17 residues. After removal of 5 bases from V and 3 bases from J, the junction contained 8 bases not matched to a gene. The full variable domain, completed using reference TRBV11-2 and TRBJ2-1, is EAGVAQSPRYKIIEKRQSVAFWCNPISGHATLYWYQQILGQGPKLLIQFQNNGVVDDSQLPKDRFSAERLKGVDSTLKIQPAKLEDSAVYLCASSIRTSGALYNEQFFGPGTRLTVL.

CDR3 loop: CASSVVISGGEQFF. CDR3 bases: TGTGCCAGCAGCGTAGTTATTTCAGGCGGTGAGCAGTTCTTC. This chain links TRBV9 with TRBJ2-1; no clear D gene. The CDR3 contains 14 residues. With 0 bases removed from V and 9 bases from J, the gap between germline ends came to 13 bases. Germline values: CDR1 SGDLS, CDR2 YYNGEE.

This clonotype was recorded a few times. The chain carries TRBV12-3 or TRBV12-4 and TRBJ2-1, with 14 bases lining up with TRBD2. This CDR3 has 16 amino acids. Germline trimming cut 6 bases from V and 2 bases from J; bases unmatched to any gene: 3. CDR3 sequence reads: CASRTGLAGAYNEQFF. In DNA, the CDR3 is TGTGCCAGCAGGACGGGACTAGCGGGGGCCTACAATGAGCAGTTCTTC.

The sample holds a few counts of this clonotype. This chain connects TRBV6-6 to TRBJ2-7, with 7 bases fitting TRBD2. The CDR3 runs to 15 residues. V trimming: 2 bases; J trimming: 1 base; junction bases outside the gene matches: 5. The germline gives CDR1 MNHNY, CDR2 SVGAGI (reference sequence). In DNA, the CDR3 is TGTGCCAGCAGTTACGTCAATAGCGGGTCCTACGAGCAGTACTTC. It yields the protein CASSYVNSGSYEQYF.

The genes are TRBV7-8 and TRBJ2-3; 9 nucleotides line up with TRBD2. V dropped 5 bases and J dropped 5; count of bases not matched to a gene: 11. In germline, CDR1 is SGHVS, CDR2 FQNEAQ. CDR3 size: 16 residues. The CDR3 DNA sequence: TGTGCCAGCAGCCCGACTAGCGGCCTCACGAAAGATACGCAGTATTTT. Amino acids: CASSPTSGLTKDTQYF.

The chain recombines TRBV9 with TRBJ2-1; tentatively, D is TRBD2 (5 bases). Germline CDR1 and CDR2: SGDLS and YYNGEE. The germline V and J ends were trimmed by 3 bases and 0 bases, with 13 bases remaining between them. The CDR3 covers 16 residues. In DNA form, the CDR3 reads TGTGCCAGCAGCGCTCTAGCCTCCCTCTCCTACAATGAGCAGTTCTTC. It specifies CASSALASLSYNEQFF.

This clonotype was picked up a small number of times. The gene calls are TRBV5-5 and TRBJ1-2; D remains ambiguous. The V end was cut by 0 bases, the J end by 2 bases, with 14 bases between. In germline, CDR1 is SGHKS, CDR2 YYEKEE (reference sequence). CDR3 length: 16 residues. CDR3 bases: TGTGCCAGCAGCTTGGCCTATCCGCAGGCGAACTATGGCTACACCTTC. Translating gives CASSLAYPQANYGYTF.

In this sample, this clonotype turned up a few times. CDR3 DNA sequence: TGTGCCAGCGGAGAACACAGCGGCACTGAAGCTTTCTTT. This sequence encodes CASGEHSGTEAFF. The V gene is TRBV11-3, the J gene TRBJ1-1; no clear D gene. Trimming removed 8 bases at V and 4 bases at J, with 14 bases between. The CDR3 length is 13 residues. The germline V gene encodes CDR1 SGHNT and CDR2 YENEEA.

This clonotype came up a few times. The chain employs TRBV20-1 and TRBJ2-1; D might be TRBD2 (6 bases). The CDR3 runs to 16 residues. The germline V and J ends were trimmed by 0 bases and 0 bases, with 12 bases remaining between them. Germline values: CDR1 DFQATT, CDR2 SNEGSKA (reference sequence). The CDR3 sequence: CSARDLRGSSYNEQFF. DNA of the CDR3: TGCAGTGCTAGAGATCTTCGGGGGAGCTCCTACAATGAGCAGTTCTTC.

This clonotype turned up a few times. This chain joins TRBV12-3 or TRBV12-4 and TRBJ2-7; tentatively, D is TRBD1 (5 bases). The J call may be in error: the DNA end matches TRBJ2-4 better. The CDR3 is 14 amino acids. The CDR3 loop is CASSTTANRNIQYF. CDR3 nucleotides: TGTGCCAGCAGTACGACAGCGAACCGAAACATTCAGTACTTC.

This clonotype has more than one count but fewer than ten. The J gene is TRBJ2-7, the V gene TRBV6-2 or TRBV6-3; a weak D match, TRBD1 (6 bases). The assigned J gene may be wrong: the sequence end matches TRBJ2-5 better. There are 15 residues in the CDR3. Germline lookup yields CDR1 MNHEY and CDR2 SVGEGT. The CDR3 region is CASSPAGTRTTTQYF. The CDR3, as DNA: TGTGCCAGCAGCCCCGCCGGGACAAGGACAACGACCCAGTACTTC.

This clonotype was picked up many times. The genes are TRBV7-8 and TRBJ2-7; TRBD2 aligns across 8 bases. This CDR3 region has 16 residues. Trimming took 1 base from V and 3 from J; bases not matched to a gene: 8. Germline-derived CDR1 and CDR2 are SGHVS and FQNEAQ. The CDR3 is CASSLVFSGRSYEQYF. CDR3 coding DNA: TGTGCCAGCAGCTTAGTTTTCAGCGGGAGAAGCTACGAGCAGTACTTC.

This clonotype was seen only a few times. A read error is likely here: a far larger clone is one base away. V usage is TRBV5-6 and J usage is TRBJ2-7, with 9 bases identical to TRBD1. The germline V gene has CDR1 SGHDT and CDR2 YYEEEE. CDR3 length: 14 residues. In nucleotides, the CDR3 is TGTGCCAACAGCTCCGGGACAGGGTCCTACGAGCAGTACTTC. Its translation is CANSSGTGSYEQYF.